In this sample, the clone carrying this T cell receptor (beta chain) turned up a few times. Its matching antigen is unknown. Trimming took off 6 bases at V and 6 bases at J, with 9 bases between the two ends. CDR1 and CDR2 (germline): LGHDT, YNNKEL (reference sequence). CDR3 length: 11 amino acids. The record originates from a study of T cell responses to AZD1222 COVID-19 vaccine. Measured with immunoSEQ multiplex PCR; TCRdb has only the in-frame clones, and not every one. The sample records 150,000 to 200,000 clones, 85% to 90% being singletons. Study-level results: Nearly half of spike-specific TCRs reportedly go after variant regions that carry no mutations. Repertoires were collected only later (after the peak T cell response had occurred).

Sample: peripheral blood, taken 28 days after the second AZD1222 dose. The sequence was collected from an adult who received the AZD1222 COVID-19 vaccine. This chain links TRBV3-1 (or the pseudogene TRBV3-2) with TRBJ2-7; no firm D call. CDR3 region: CASSTGLEQYF. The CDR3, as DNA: TGTGCCAGCAGTACGGGTCTCGAGCAGTACTTC.